This T cell receptor (beta chain) was recorded in a study of blood T cells in healthy people across ages. Every sample had a minimum of 6.5 million PBMCs isolated. The germline gives CDR1 MNHEY, CDR2 SMNVEV (reference sequence). V was shortened by 3 bases and J by 7 bases, with 13 bases between the two germline ends. The CDR3 covers 13 residues. A second PCR, run for roughly 7 to 11 cycles, used a sample-barcoded 5' primer plus a J-beta primer mix. TCRdb re-derived calls from the 5' RACE reads in MiXCR, one entry per CDR3 protein. The table has approximately 780,000 distinct CDR3 sequences, more than 25% seen once. This sample was also put to use in a study of T cells of mothers and their children.

The chain is built from TRBV27 and TRBJ2-7; D unresolved. This sequence originates from a boy between 10 and 17 years old in good health. The sample consisted of blood. The CDR3, as DNA: TGTGCCAGCAGTTTCGGCGGCCCTCGTGAGCAGTACTTC. Translated: CASSFGGPREQYF.